These 9 T cell receptor beta chains share one sample of origin, sequenced in a study of long-term antiretroviral therapy in people with HIV. Survey-level immunoSEQ v3.0 assays were run. Clones were sequenced by immunoSEQ multiplex PCR, and TCRdb holds only the in-frame ones, with some missing. This table has 30,000 or so clones, approximately 75% appearing once. The sample in question was unsorted PBMCs, obtained 3 years after starting antiretroviral therapy. The receptors originated from a man aged 50 to 60 with HIV.

The chain couples TRBV7-9 to TRBJ1-1; maybe TRBD1 (5 bases). This CDR3 contains 11 residues. Trimming took 4 bases from V and 8 from J, leaving 8 bases between them. Germline CDR1 and CDR2: SEHNR and FQNEAQ (reference sequence). CDR3 nucleotides: TGTGCCAGCAGCTCCGGGACGGAAGCTTTCTTT. This translates into CASSSGTEAFF. The full variable domain, completed using reference TRBV7-9 and TRBJ1-1, is DTGVSQNPRHKITKRGQNVTFRCDPISEHNRLYWYRQTLGQGPEFLTYFQNEAQLEKSRLLSDRFSAERPKGSFSTLEIQRTEQGDSAMYLCASSSGTEAFFGQGTRLTVV.

V usage is TRBV7-9 and J usage is TRBJ1-4, with no clear D. Per germline, CDR1 SEHNR and CDR2 FQNEAQ (reference sequence). The length of the CDR3 is 12 residues. Trimming pared 5 bases from V and 4 bases from J, leaving 5 bases between. The CDR3 is CASSASNEKLFF. For the CDR3, the DNA is TGTGCCAGCAGCGCCAGTAATGAAAAACTGTTTTTT.

V and J are TRBV19 and TRBJ2-5; tentative D call: TRBD1 (6 bases). Germline CDR1 reads LNHDA; CDR2 reads SQIVND (reference sequence). V lost 8 bases and J lost 3, with 16 bases in between. The CDR3 extends over 14 amino acids. CDR3 in amino acids: CASHHTGFKETQYF. CDR3 nucleotide sequence: TGTGCCAGTCATCACACAGGGTTTAAAGAGACCCAGTACTTC.

This chain connects TRBV19 to TRBJ1-5; D not resolved. This CDR3 comprises 13 residues. V lost 5 bases and J 3 bases, leaving 8 bases between the germline ends. Germline assignment: CDR1 LNHDA and CDR2 SQIVND (reference sequence). The CDR3 DNA reads TGTGCCAGTAGTCCCGCAATCAATCAGCCCCAGCATTTT. Encoded protein: CASSPAINQPQHF.

The rearrangement joins TRBV7-2 to TRBJ2-5; D uncertain. V lost 5 bases and J lost 5, with 6 bases in between. Germline V gene data show CDR1 as SGHTA and CDR2 as FQGNSA. This CDR3 spans 11 amino acids. The CDR3 nucleotides are TGTGCCAGCAGCCCCGGGGAGACCCAGTACTTC. Translation: CASSPGETQYF. Full variable domain (remainder filled in from reference TRBV7-2 and TRBJ2-5): GAGVSQSPSNKVTEKGKDVELRCDPISGHTALYWYRQSLGQGLEFLIYFQGNSAPDKSGLPSDRFSAERTGGSVSTLTIQRTQQEDSAVYLCASSPGETQYFGPGTRLLVL.

The chain uses TRBV6-6 and TRBJ2-2; D may be TRBD1 (7 bases). V shed 4 bases and J shed 1 base, with 13 bases lying between them. Per germline, CDR1 MNHNY and CDR2 SVGAGI (reference sequence). CDR3 length: 16 residues. This CDR3 reads CASSSQGGQNTGELFF. CDR3 sequence (DNA): TGTGCCAGCAGTTCCCAGGGGGGCCAGAACACCGGGGAGCTGTTTTTT.

The chain is built from TRBV19 and TRBJ2-3, with TRBD2 identical over 7 bases. CDR1 and CDR2 from the germline V gene are LNHDA and SQIVND (reference sequence). With 4 bases clipped from V and 5 bases from J, the junction kept 3 bases outside the gene matches. CDR3 length equals 13 residues. CDR3 in DNA: TGTGCCAGTAGTACGCTAGCGGAAGATACGCAGTATTTT. Residues: CASSTLAEDTQYF.

The chain has TRBV6-6 and TRBJ2-7, with a tentative D call TRBD1 (6 bases). V was trimmed by 2 bases and J by 2 bases, leaving 7 bases between them. The CDR3 contains 13 residues. Germline CDR1 reads MNHNY; CDR2 reads SVGAGI (reference sequence). CDR3: CASSYGGPYEQYF. As DNA, the CDR3 is TGTGCCAGCAGTTACGGGGGCCCCTACGAGCAGTACTTC.

The CDR3 coding sequence is TGCGCCAGCAGCCAAGATATGGACTCCCCTCAAGAGACCCAGTACTTC. It yields the protein CASSQDMDSPQETQYF. The chain couples TRBV4-3 to TRBJ2-5, with D perhaps TRBD2 (5 bases). The germline V gene has CDR1 LGHNA and CDR2 YSLEER. V dropped 0 bases and J dropped 2 bases, with 13 bases sitting between them. The length of the CDR3 is 16 residues.